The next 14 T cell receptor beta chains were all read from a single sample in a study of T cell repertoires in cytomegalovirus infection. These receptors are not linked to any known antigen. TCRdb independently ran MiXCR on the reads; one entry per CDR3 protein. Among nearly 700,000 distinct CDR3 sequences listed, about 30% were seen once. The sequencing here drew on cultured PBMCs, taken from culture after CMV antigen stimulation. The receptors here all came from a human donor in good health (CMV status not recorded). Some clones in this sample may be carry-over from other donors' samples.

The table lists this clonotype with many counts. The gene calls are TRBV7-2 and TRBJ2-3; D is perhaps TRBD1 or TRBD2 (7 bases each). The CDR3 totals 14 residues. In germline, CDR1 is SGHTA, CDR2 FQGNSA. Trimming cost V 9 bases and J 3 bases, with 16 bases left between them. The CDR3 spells CASRRGGSTDTQYF. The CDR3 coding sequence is TGTGCCAGTCGCAGGGGGGGCAGTACAGATACGCAGTATTTT. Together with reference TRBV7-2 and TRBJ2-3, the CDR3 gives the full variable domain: GAGVSQSPSNKVTEKGKDVELRCDPISGHTALYWYRQSLGQGLEFLIYFQGNSAPDKSGLPSDRFSAERTGGSVSTLTIQRTQQEDSAVYLCASRRGGSTDTQYFGPGTRLTVL.

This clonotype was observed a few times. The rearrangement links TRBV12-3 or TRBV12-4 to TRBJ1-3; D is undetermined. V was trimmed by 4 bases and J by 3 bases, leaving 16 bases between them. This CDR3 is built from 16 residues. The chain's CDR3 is CASSYNLRGGGNTIYF. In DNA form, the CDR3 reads TGTGCCAGCAGTTATAACTTACGAGGTGGTGGAAACACCATATATTTT.

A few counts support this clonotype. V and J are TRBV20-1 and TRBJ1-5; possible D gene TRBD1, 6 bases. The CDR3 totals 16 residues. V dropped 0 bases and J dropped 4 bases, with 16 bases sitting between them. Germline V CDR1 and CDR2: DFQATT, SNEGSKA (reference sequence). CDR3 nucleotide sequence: TGCAGTGCTAGAGATCTAGGGGGGGTTCCTAATCAGCCCCAGCATTTT. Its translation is CSARDLGGVPNQPQHF.

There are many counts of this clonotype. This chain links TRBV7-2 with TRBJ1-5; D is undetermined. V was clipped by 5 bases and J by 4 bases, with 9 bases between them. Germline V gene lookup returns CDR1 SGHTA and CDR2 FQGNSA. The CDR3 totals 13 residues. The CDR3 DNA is TGTGCCAGCAGCCCCGGGATAAATCAGCCCCAGCATTTT. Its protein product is CASSPGINQPQHF.

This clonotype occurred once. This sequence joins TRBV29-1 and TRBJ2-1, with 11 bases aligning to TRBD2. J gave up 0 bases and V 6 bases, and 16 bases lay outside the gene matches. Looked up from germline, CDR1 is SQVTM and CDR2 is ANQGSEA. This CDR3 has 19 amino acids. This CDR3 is CSVDYLYLAGGGSYNEQFF. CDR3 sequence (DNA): TGCAGCGTCGACTACCTCTATTTAGCGGGGGGGGGCTCCTACAATGAGCAGTTCTTC.

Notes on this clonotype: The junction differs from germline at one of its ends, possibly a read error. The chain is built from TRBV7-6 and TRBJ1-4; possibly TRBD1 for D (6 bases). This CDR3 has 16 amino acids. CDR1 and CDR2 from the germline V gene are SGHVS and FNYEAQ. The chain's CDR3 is CASAWGWTATNEKQFF. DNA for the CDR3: TGTGCCAGTGCTTGGGGTTGGACAGCAACTAATGAAAAACAGTTTTTT.

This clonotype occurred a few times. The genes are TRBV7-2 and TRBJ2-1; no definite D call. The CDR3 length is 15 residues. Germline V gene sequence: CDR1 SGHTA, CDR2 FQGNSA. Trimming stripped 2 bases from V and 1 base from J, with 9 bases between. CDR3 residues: CASSLWARSYNEQFF. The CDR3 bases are TGTGCCAGCAGCTTATGGGCGCGGTCCTACAATGAGCAGTTCTTC.

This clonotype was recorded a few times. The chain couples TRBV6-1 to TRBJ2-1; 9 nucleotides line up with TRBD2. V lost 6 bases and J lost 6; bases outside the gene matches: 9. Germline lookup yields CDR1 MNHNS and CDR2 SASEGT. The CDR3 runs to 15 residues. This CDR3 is CASSSLAGHINEQFF. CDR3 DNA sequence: TGTGCCAGCAGCTCGCTAGCGGGGCATATCAATGAGCAGTTCTTC.

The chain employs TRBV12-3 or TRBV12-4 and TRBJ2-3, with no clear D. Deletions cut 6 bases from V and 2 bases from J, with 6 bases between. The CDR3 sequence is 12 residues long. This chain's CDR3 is CASRGATDTQYF. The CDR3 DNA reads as TGTGCCAGCAGGGGCGCCACAGATACGCAGTATTTT.

The CDR3, as DNA: TGTGCCGCAGCGGGAACCGGGACTAGCCACGAGCAGTACTTC. Amino acids: CAAAGTGTSHEQYF. The J gene is TRBJ2-7, the V gene TRBV28; 9 bases line up with TRBD2. From germline, CDR1 is MDHEN and CDR2 SYDVKM. The length of the CDR3 is 14 residues. V shed 11 bases and J 5 bases; nucleotides not matched to a gene: 13.

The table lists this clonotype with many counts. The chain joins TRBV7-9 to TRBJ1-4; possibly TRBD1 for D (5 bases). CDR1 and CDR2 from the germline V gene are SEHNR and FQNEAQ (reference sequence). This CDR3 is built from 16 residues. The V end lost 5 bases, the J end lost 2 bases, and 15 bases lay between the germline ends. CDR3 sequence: CASSLGTLRTNEKLFF. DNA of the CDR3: TGTGCCAGCAGCCTTGGGACGCTGAGGACTAATGAAAAACTGTTTTTT.

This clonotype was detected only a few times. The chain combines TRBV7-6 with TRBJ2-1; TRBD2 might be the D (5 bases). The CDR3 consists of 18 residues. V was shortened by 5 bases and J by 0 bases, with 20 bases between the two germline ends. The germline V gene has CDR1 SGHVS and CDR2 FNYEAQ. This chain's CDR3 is CASSPSLRRRSSYNEQFF. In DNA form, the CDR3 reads TGTGCCAGCAGCCCCTCTCTAAGGAGGCGGAGCTCCTACAATGAGCAGTTCTTC.

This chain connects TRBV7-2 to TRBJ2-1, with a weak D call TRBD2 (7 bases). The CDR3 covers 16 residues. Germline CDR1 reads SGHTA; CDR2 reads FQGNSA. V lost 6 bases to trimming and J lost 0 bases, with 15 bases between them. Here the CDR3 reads CASRLRGGVSYNEQFF. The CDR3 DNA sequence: TGTGCCAGCAGACTAAGGGGGGGGGTCTCCTACAATGAGCAGTTCTTC.

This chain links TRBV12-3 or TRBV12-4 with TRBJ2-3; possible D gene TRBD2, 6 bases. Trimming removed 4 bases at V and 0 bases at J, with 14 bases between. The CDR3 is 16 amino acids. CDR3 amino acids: CASSSYSGPSTDTQYF. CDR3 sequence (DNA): TGTGCCAGCAGTTCCTATAGCGGACCTAGCACAGATACGCAGTATTTT.